This TCR beta chain was recovered during a study of T cell responses to AZD1222 COVID-19 vaccine. Findings and caveats of the study: The repertoires were collected only after the peak T cell response.

Of note for this clone: Its antigen is not known.

Assay used: immunoSEQ multiplex PCR; TCRdb lists only in-frame clones, some missing. The sample carries 80,000 or so clones, 75% to 95% recorded once. The germline V and J ends were trimmed by 0 bases and 3 bases, with 12 bases remaining between them. Germline CDR1 SEHNR, CDR2 FQNEAQ (reference sequence). CDR3 length: 15 amino acids. The sequencing here drew on peripheral blood, taken on day 0 of MenACWY control vaccination. The source of this sequence is an adult in good health. This chain uses TRBV7-9 with TRBJ2-7; D perhaps matches TRBD1 (6 bases). CDR3 nucleotides: TGTGCCAGCAGCTTAGCTCAGGGGCTACTCTACGAGCAGTACTTC. Residues: CASSLAQGLLYEQYF.